This note documents a single T cell receptor beta chain sequence. The CDR3 length is 15 residues. Germline V gene sequence: CDR1 MNHEY, CDR2 SMNVEV (reference sequence). Trimming left V 3 bases short and J 6 bases short, with 17 bases between. The treatment was: 15 to 20 received Ad26.COV2.S at low or high dose, single or two shots; about 5 received placebo; per-sample allocation not given. Specimen acquisition occurred on day 63 following the initial vaccine or placebo injection. The sample belongs to a study of Ad26.COV2.S vaccination and SARS-CoV-2 variants. Study as a whole: Donor joined the COV1001 Ad26.COV2.S trial arm.

Sequencing used immunoSEQ multiplex PCR; TCRdb keeps in-frame clones, though not all of them. The table includes around 270,000 clones, roughly nine tenths detected once. Sequencing was performed on peripheral blood, taken in a trial of Ad26.COV2.S vaccine versus placebo. The receptor was derived from a person aged 18-65 years who received the Ad26.COV2.S COVID-19 vaccine or a placebo. This rearrangement joins TRBV27 to TRBJ1-1, with D tentatively TRBD1 (6 bases). The CDR3 DNA sequence: TGTGCCAGCAGTTTGGGGACAATGGGTATCCCTGAAGCTTTCTTT. Encoded protein: CASSLGTMGIPEAFF.